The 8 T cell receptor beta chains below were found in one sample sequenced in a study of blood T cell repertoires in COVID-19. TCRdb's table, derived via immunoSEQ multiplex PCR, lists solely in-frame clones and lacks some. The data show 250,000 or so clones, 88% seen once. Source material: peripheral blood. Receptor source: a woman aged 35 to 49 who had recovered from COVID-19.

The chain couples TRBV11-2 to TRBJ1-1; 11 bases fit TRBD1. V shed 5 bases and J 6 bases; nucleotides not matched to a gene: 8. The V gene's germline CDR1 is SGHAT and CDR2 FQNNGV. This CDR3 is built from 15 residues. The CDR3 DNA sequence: TGTGCCAGCAGCCGGGGGGACAGGGGGGATCCTGAAGCTTTCTTT. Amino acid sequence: CASSRGDRGDPEAFF.

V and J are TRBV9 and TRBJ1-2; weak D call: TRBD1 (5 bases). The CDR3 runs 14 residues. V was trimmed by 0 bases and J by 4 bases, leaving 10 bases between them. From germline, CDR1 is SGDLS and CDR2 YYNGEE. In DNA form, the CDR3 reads TGTGCCAGCAGCGTAGCTGGGGGGGGCTATGGCTACACCTTC. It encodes CASSVAGGGYGYTF.

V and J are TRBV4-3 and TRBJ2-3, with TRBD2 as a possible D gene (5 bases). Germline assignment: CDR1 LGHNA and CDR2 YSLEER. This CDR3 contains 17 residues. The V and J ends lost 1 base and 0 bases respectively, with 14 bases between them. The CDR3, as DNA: TGCGCCAGCAGCCAAGCCACGAGAGGGTCTAGCACAGATACGCAGTATTTT. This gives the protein CASSQATRGSSTDTQYF.

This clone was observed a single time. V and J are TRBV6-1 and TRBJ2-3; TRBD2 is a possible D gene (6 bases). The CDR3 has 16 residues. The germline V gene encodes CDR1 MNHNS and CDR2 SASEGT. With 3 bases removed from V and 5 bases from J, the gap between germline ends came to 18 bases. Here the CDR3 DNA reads TGTGCCAGCAGTGACCGGGGGAGTTACACAAGAGATACGCAGTATTTT. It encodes CASSDRGSYTRDTQYF.

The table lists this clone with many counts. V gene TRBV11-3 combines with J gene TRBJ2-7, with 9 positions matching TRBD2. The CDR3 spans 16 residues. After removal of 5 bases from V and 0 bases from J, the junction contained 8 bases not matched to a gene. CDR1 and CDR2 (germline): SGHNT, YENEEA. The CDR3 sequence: CASSPETSGNSYEQYV. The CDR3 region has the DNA TGTGCCAGCAGCCCGGAGACTAGCGGCAACTCCTACGAGCAGTACGTC.

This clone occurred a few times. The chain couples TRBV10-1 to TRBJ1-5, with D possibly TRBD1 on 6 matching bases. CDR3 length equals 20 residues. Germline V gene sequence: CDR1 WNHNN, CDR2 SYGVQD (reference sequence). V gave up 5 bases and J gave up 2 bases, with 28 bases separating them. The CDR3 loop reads CASSFGRGGSKTGGNQPQHF. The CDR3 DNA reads TGCGCCAGCAGTTTTGGAAGGGGGGGCTCTAAAACCGGGGGCAATCAGCCCCAGCATTTT.

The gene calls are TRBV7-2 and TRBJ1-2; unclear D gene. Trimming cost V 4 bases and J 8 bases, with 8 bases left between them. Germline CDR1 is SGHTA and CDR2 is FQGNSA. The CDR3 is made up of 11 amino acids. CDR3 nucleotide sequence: TGTGCCAGCAGCTCCACATACGGCTACACCTTC. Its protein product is CASSSTYGYTF.

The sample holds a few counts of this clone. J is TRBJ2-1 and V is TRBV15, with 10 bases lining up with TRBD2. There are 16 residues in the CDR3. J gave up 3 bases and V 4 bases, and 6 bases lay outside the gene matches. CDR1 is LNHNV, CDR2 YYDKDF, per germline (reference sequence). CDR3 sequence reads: CATSTRTSGDYNEQFF. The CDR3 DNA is TGTGCCACCAGCACCCGGACTAGCGGAGACTACAATGAGCAGTTCTTC.